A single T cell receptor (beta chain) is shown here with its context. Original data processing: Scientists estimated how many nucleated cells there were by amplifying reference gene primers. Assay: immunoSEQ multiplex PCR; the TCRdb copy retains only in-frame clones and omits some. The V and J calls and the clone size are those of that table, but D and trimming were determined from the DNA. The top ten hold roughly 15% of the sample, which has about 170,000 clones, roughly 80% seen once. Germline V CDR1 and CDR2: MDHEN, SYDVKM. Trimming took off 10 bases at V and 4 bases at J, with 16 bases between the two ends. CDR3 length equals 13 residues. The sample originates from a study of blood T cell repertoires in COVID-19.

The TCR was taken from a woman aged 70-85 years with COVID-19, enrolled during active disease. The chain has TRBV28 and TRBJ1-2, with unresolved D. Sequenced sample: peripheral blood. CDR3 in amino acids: CATTGTAFYGYTF. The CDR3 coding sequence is TGTGCCACTACCGGAACAGCTTTCTATGGCTACACCTTC.